Listed here is a single T cell receptor beta chain. Its matching antigen is unknown. CD8+CD57+ cell expansion had been shown by flow cytometry in patients chosen for sequencing. The data originate from a study of CD8+CD57+ T cells in acquired aplastic anemia. General observations from the study: In common between the patients and the controls were twenty-nine CD8+ CDR3 sequences.

This CDR3 contains 13 residues. CDR1 DFQATT and CDR2 SNEGSKA come from the germline V gene (reference sequence). Trimming pared 6 bases from V and 7 bases from J, leaving 19 bases between. Genomic DNA, serving as template, underwent TCR beta VDJ and CDR3 profiling. TCRdb itself ran the reads through MiXCR, one entry per CDR3 protein. The table lists some 200,000 distinct CDR3 sequences, roughly 60% of them singletons. Sequencing used sorted CD4+, CD8+, or CD8+CD57+ T cells (not recorded which) from PBMCs. The chain has TRBV20-1 and TRBJ2-7; TRBD2 is a possible D gene (5 bases). This TCR derives from a human donor with aplastic anemia. CDR3 nucleotides: TGCAGTGCAACCCAGCCGGGCAGGAGGGAGCAGTACTTC. This encodes CSATQPGRREQYF.